The 29 T cell receptor beta chains below all came from one sample that was sequenced in a study of shared clonotypes between healthy human individuals. Naive CD8 cells lacked CD45RO and underwent positive selection for CCR7, leaving out terminally differentiated effector memory CD45RA+ cells. Assay used: immunoSEQ multiplex PCR; TCRdb lists only in-frame clones, some missing. The sample contains about 2.1 million clones, 85% to 95% of which appear only once. The sample consisted of naive CD8+ T cells from PBMCs. All receptors come from a man aged 18 to 30 in good health. Some clones in this sample may be carry-over from other donors' samples.

The V call is TRBV7-9, the J call TRBJ2-6; D uncertain. Germline CDR1 SEHNR, CDR2 FQNEAQ (reference sequence). The V end was cut by 1 base, the J end by 2 bases, with 3 bases between. The CDR3 consists of 14 residues. CDR3 bases: TGTGCCAGCAGCTTAGTGGCTGGGGCCAACGTCCTGACTTTC. It yields the protein CASSLVAGANVLTF.

This sequence joins TRBV6-1 and TRBJ2-4; D gene uncertain. The V end lost 3 bases, the J end lost 0 bases, and 12 bases lay between the germline ends. CDR3 length: 16 residues. CDR1 is MNHNS, CDR2 SASEGT, per germline. CDR3 in DNA: TGTGCCAGCAGTGAGAGTTCAGTTCTAGCCAAAAACATTCAGTACTTC. As protein: CASSESSVLAKNIQYF.

The chain links TRBV13 to TRBJ2-7, with 9 positions matching TRBD1. Germline V gene lookup returns CDR1 PRHDT and CDR2 FYEKMQ (reference sequence). J lost 9 bases, V lost 5 bases, and 17 bases had no gene match. This CDR3 region has 16 residues. The DNA for the CDR3 is TGTGCCAGCAGCCCCCGAACAGGGGGCGATTTCCGGGTGCAGTACTTC. This translates into CASSPRTGGDFRVQYF. The full variable domain, completed using reference TRBV13 and TRBJ2-7, is AAGVIQSPRHLIKEKRETATLKCYPIPRHDTVYWYQQGPGQDPQFLISFYEKMQSDKGSIPDRFSAQQFSDYHSELNMSSLELGDSALYFCASSPRTGGDFRVQYFGPGTRLTVT.

The J gene is TRBJ2-7, the V gene TRBV28; no firm D call. From germline, CDR1 is MDHEN and CDR2 SYDVKM. The V and J ends lost 6 bases and 5 bases respectively, with 2 bases between them. The CDR3 is made up of 9 amino acids. The DNA of the CDR3 is TGTGCCAGCAGGAACGAGCAGTACTTC. This sequence encodes CASRNEQYF. Full variable domain (missing parts from reference TRBV28 and TRBJ2-7): DVKVTQSSRYLVKRTGEKVFLECVQDMDHENMFWYRQDPGLGLRLIYFSYDVKMKEKGDIPEGYSVSREKKERFSLILESASTNQTSMYLCASRNEQYFGPGTRLTVT.

DNA of the CDR3: TGCGCCAGCAGCCCACTAGCGGGAGGTACCTACGAGCAGTACTTC. This sequence encodes CASSPLAGGTYEQYF. J is TRBJ2-7 and V is TRBV5-1; 12 positions match TRBD2. V shed 4 bases, J shed 2 bases, and the junction held 4 bases outside the gene matches. Germline V gives CDR1 SGHRS, CDR2 YFSETQ. The CDR3 length is 15 residues.

A single count supports this clone. The chain employs TRBV11-2 and TRBJ2-2; TRBD1 is a possible D gene (6 bases). The germline CDR1 and CDR2 sequences are SGHAT and FQNNGV. CDR3 length: 17 amino acids. The V and J ends lost 1 base and 6 bases respectively, with 18 bases between them. The CDR3 nucleotides read TGTGCCAGCAGCTTAGGGTACAGGGTTACGTACGCCGGGGAGCTGTTTTTT. Residues: CASSLGYRVTYAGELFF.

This chain uses TRBV9 with TRBJ1-3; no reliable D call. CDR3 length: 15 residues. Germline V gene data show CDR1 as SGDLS and CDR2 as YYNGEE. V gave up 0 bases and J gave up 3 bases, with 10 bases separating them. The CDR3 DNA is TGTGCCAGCAGCGTAGGACGAGACCTTGGAAACACCATATATTTT. It translates to CASSVGRDLGNTIYF.

The gene calls are TRBV11-3 and TRBJ2-2; tentative D call: TRBD1 (6 bases). Germline CDR1 SGHNT, CDR2 YENEEA. Trimming stripped 4 bases from V and 3 bases from J, with 18 bases between. This CDR3 region has 17 residues. CDR3 sequence (DNA): TGTGCCAGCAGCTCAAAGGCACAGGGTCGAGACACCGGGGAGCTGTTTTTT. This sequence encodes CASSSKAQGRDTGELFF.

The chain is built from TRBV28 and TRBJ2-1; 10 bases are shared with TRBD2. V lost 5 bases, J lost 5 bases, and 9 bases stayed unmatched. Germline values: CDR1 MDHEN, CDR2 SYDVKM. The CDR3 runs to 16 residues. The CDR3 DNA follows: TGTGCCAGCAGTCCCCTACTAGCGGGAAGGGACAATGAGCAGTTCTTC. Translation: CASSPLLAGRDNEQFF.

The gene calls are TRBV13 and TRBJ2-2; 9 bases align to TRBD2. The CDR3 is made up of 16 amino acids. V lost 3 bases and J lost 3; bases outside the gene matches: 5. Germline CDR1 PRHDT, CDR2 FYEKMQ (reference sequence). The CDR3 loop reads CASSFKREVDTGELFF. The CDR3 nucleotides are TGTGCCAGCAGCTTCAAGCGGGAGGTTGACACCGGGGAGCTGTTTTTT.

This clone was counted once. The gene calls are TRBV4-2 and TRBJ1-5; D is unresolved. V was clipped by 6 bases and J by 1 base, with 7 bases between them. The CDR3 consists of 13 residues. The V gene's germline CDR1 is LGHNA and CDR2 YNFKEQ. CDR3 region: CASSLLSNQPQHF. DNA of the CDR3: TGTGCCAGCAGTCTGTTAAGCAATCAGCCCCAGCATTTT.

CDR3 sequence reads: CASSLGVPGTFPYEQYF. As DNA, the CDR3 is TGCGCCAGCAGCTTGGGGGTCCCAGGGACCTTTCCCTACGAGCAGTACTTC. V usage is TRBV5-1 and J usage is TRBJ2-7; D possibly uses TRBD1 or TRBD2 (5 bases each). Trimming shortened V by 0 bases and J by 2 bases, and 18 bases separated the two germline ends. Germline CDR1 is SGHRS and CDR2 is YFSETQ. This CDR3 contains 17 residues.

The CDR3 DNA reads as TGTGCCATCAGTGCCCTCCTAAAACAGGGGGCGCCCCACTCCTACGAGCAGTACTTC. Its protein is CAISALLKQGAPHSYEQYF. This rearrangement joins TRBV10-3 to TRBJ2-7, with 9 bases identical to TRBD1. Germline CDR1 and CDR2: ENHRY and SYGVKD. Unmatched junction bases numbered 16, after V lost 4 bases and J lost 0 bases. CDR3 length: 19 amino acids.

The chain links TRBV6-6 to TRBJ1-4; TRBD1 might be the D (5 bases). Trimming left V 6 bases short and J 8 bases short, with 13 bases between. The CDR3 extends over 13 amino acids. Germline V CDR1 and CDR2: MNHNY, SVGAGI (reference sequence). The CDR3 is CASSQDSVEKLFF. The CDR3 DNA is TGTGCCAGCAGCCAAGACAGCGTCGAAAAACTGTTTTTT.

This sequence joins TRBV19 and TRBJ2-2; 12 nucleotides align to TRBD1. Germline assignment: CDR1 LNHDA and CDR2 SQIVND (reference sequence). The V and J ends lost 7 bases and 7 bases, in that order; junction bases with no gene match: 10. The length of the CDR3 is 16 residues. CDR3 in amino acids: CASTKTGTGGLGELFF. Written as DNA, the CDR3 is TGTGCCAGTACCAAAACGGGGACAGGGGGCCTCGGGGAGCTGTTTTTT.

The J gene is TRBJ2-2, the V gene TRBV7-2; tentatively, D is TRBD1 or TRBD2 (6 bases each). V was cut by 1 base and J by 10 bases, with 13 bases left in between. Germline values: CDR1 SGHTA, CDR2 FQGNSA. This CDR3 is built from 14 residues. The CDR3 sequence: CASSLEGRGVELFF. The CDR3, as DNA: TGTGCCAGCAGCTTAGAGGGTAGGGGGGTGGAGCTGTTTTTT.

The chain's CDR3 is CASSQALGQDNEKLFF. CDR3 DNA sequence: TGCGCCAGCAGCCAAGCTTTGGGACAGGATAATGAAAAACTGTTTTTT. This chain connects TRBV4-3 to TRBJ1-4, with TRBD1 identical over 8 bases. CDR3 length: 16 amino acids. Germline V lookup: CDR1 LGHNA, CDR2 YSLEER. The J segment lost 4 bases and the V segment lost 1 base, leaving 5 bases of the junction unmatched.

The rearrangement links TRBV27 to TRBJ2-7; D gene uncertain. This CDR3 spans 11 amino acids. V lost 8 bases, J lost 6 bases, and 11 bases lay in between. In germline, CDR1 is MNHEY, CDR2 SMNVEV (reference sequence). CDR3 nucleotide sequence: TGTGCCAGCCGCTTCCTCGGCGAGCAGTACTTC. As protein: CASRFLGEQYF.

This chain links TRBV7-9 with TRBJ1-2; D is perhaps TRBD1 (5 bases). The CDR3 is made up of 12 amino acids. Germline loops: CDR1 SEHNR, CDR2 FQNEAQ (reference sequence). V was cut by 5 bases and J by 7 bases, with 11 bases left in between. The CDR3 spells CASSGTLLGYTF. For the CDR3, the DNA is TGTGCCAGCAGCGGGACCTTACTTGGCTACACCTTC.

A remark on this clone: Other nucleotide sequences in the sample specify the same CDR3. The chain uses TRBV19 and TRBJ2-5; D unclear. The CDR3 totals 13 residues. The V gene lost 3 bases and the J gene lost 7 bases, with 12 bases spanning the gap. Germline V gene sequence: CDR1 LNHDA, CDR2 SQIVND (reference sequence). CDR3: CASSIGGVGTQYF. CDR3 coding DNA: TGTGCCAGTAGTATTGGTGGGGTGGGGACCCAGTACTTC.

The V gene is TRBV5-6, the J gene TRBJ2-7, with 8 bases identical to TRBD1. Trimming cost V 3 bases and J 4 bases; bases outside gene matches: 12. The CDR3 is made up of 16 amino acids. Looked up from germline, CDR1 is SGHDT and CDR2 is YYEEEE. In DNA, the CDR3 is TGTGCCAGCAGCTCGACCGGACAGGGTAGCTTATACGAGCAGTACTTC. Translating it yields CASSSTGQGSLYEQYF.

About this clone itself: This sample also contains other DNA sequences that code for the same CDR3. The V gene is TRBV27, the J gene TRBJ2-1; D is unresolved. The CDR3 runs 12 residues. V lost 6 bases and J lost 2, with 5 bases in between. Germline-derived CDR1 and CDR2 are MNHEY and SMNVEV (reference sequence). CDR3 sequence: CASSPAYNEQFF. In DNA form, the CDR3 reads TGTGCCAGCAGCCCGGCCTACAATGAGCAGTTCTTC.

The chain joins TRBV4-1 to TRBJ2-3, with 14 bases lining up with TRBD2. V shed 4 bases and J 4 bases; nucleotides not matched to a gene: 4. CDR1 MGHRA and CDR2 YSYEKL come from the germline V gene. The CDR3 has 16 residues. CDR3 coding DNA: TGCGCCAGCAGCCCGGCGGGACTAGCGGGAGCAGATACGCAGTATTTT. This codes for CASSPAGLAGADTQYF.

This sequence joins TRBV29-1 and TRBJ1-2, with D possibly being TRBD1 (6 bases). The CDR3 totals 16 residues. V lost 5 bases, J lost 3 bases, and 22 bases lay in between. CDR1 is SQVTM, CDR2 ANQGSEA, per germline. For the CDR3, the DNA is TGCAGCGTTTTAAGGTATGATCAGCCAGGGGACTATGGCTACACCTTC. Its translation is CSVLRYDQPGDYGYTF.

The V call is TRBV4-3, the J call TRBJ2-7; D possibly matches TRBD1 or TRBD2 (5 bases each). This CDR3 region has 15 residues. V lost 1 base to trimming and J lost 1 base, with 11 bases between them. The germline gives CDR1 LGHNA, CDR2 YSLEER. CDR3 region: CASSQVLGPSYEQYF. CDR3 bases: TGCGCCAGCAGCCAAGTTCTGGGACCATCCTACGAGCAGTACTTC.

In nucleotides, the CDR3 is TGTGCCAGCAGCTTCCGGACAGGGGGCTCTGGGGCCAACGTCCTGACTTTC. Translation: CASSFRTGGSGANVLTF. The chain uses TRBV13 and TRBJ2-6; TRBD1 matches 10 bases. V trimming: 3 bases; J trimming: 0 bases; junction bases outside the gene matches: 2. Germline V gives CDR1 PRHDT, CDR2 FYEKMQ (reference sequence). This CDR3 contains 17 residues.

The V gene is TRBV5-4, the J gene TRBJ1-2; 12 positions agree with TRBD1. The J segment lost 8 bases and the V segment lost 3 bases, leaving 2 bases of the junction unmatched. The CDR3 totals 13 residues. Germline V gene sequence: CDR1 SGHNT, CDR2 YYREEE (reference sequence). Here the CDR3 DNA reads TGTGCCAGCAGCTACGGGACAGGGGGCGGCTACACCTTC. Residues: CASSYGTGGGYTF.

The chain combines TRBV27 with TRBJ1-5; D unresolved. In germline, CDR1 is MNHEY, CDR2 SMNVEV (reference sequence). The CDR3 covers 14 residues. The germline V and J ends were trimmed by 7 bases and 6 bases, with 16 bases remaining between them. The CDR3 sequence is CASNLLASGQPQHF. CDR3 bases: TGTGCCAGCAACCTTTTGGCGTCCGGTCAGCCCCAGCATTTT.

A remark on this clone: Other DNA sequences in the same sample also yield this CDR3. The V and J genes are TRBV9 and TRBJ2-3, with 13 bases lining up with TRBD2. The CDR3 has 16 residues. V shed 3 bases, J shed 4 bases, and the junction held 5 bases outside the gene matches. Germline-derived CDR1 and CDR2 are SGDLS and YYNGEE. In DNA form, the CDR3 reads TGTGCCAGCAGCGCCAGACTAGCGGGAGGCCCAGATACGCAGTATTTT. Translating gives CASSARLAGGPDTQYF.